The 5 T cell receptor beta chains in this list originate from one sample, sequenced in a study of blood T cell repertoires in COVID-19. Assay used: immunoSEQ multiplex PCR; TCRdb lists only in-frame clones, some missing. The sample consists of approximately 46,000 clones, 70% to 90% of them appearing once. The sample consisted of peripheral blood. The source is a man between 65 and 80 years old with active COVID-19.

The J gene is TRBJ1-3, the V gene TRBV5-1; the match to TRBD1 covers 9 bases. This CDR3 spans 16 amino acids. Germline V CDR1 and CDR2: SGHRS, YFSETQ. With V trimmed by 4 bases and J by 4 bases, 9 bases remained unmatched. The chain's CDR3 is CASSPGTGFSGNTIYF. The CDR3 nucleotides are TGCGCCAGCAGCCCCGGGACAGGGTTCTCCGGAAACACCATATATTTT.

This clone was observed a handful of times. This sequence joins TRBV7-2 and TRBJ2-2, with TRBD2 matching 8 bases. CDR3 size: 15 residues. V trimming: 5 bases; J trimming: 7 bases; junction bases outside the gene matches: 9. Per the germline V gene, CDR1 is SGHTA and CDR2 is FQGNSA. The CDR3 DNA follows: TGTGCCAGCAGCCCGACCGGGGGGGCGAGCGGGGAGCTGTTTTTT. This encodes CASSPTGGASGELFF. The full variable domain, completed using reference TRBV7-2 and TRBJ2-2, is GAGVSQSPSNKVTEKGKDVELRCDPISGHTALYWYRQSLGQGLEFLIYFQGNSAPDKSGLPSDRFSAERTGGSVSTLTIQRTQQEDSAVYLCASSPTGGASGELFFGEGSRLTVL.

The gene calls are TRBV3-1 (or the pseudogene TRBV3-2) and TRBJ2-3; TRBD1 matches at 10 bases. V was clipped by 4 bases and J by 2 bases; unmatched bases: 6. CDR1 and CDR2 from the germline V gene are LGHDT and YNNKEL (reference sequence). The CDR3 sequence is 16 residues long. CDR3 DNA sequence: TGTGCCAGCAGCCGCCGGACAGGGGGGGTCACAGATACGCAGTATTTT. It encodes CASSRRTGGVTDTQYF.

CDR3 sequence reads: CASRHTSGYTEAFF. CDR3 nucleotides: TGTGCCAGCAGACATACATCGGGATACACTGAAGCTTTCTTT. This chain connects TRBV5-8 to TRBJ1-1; no definite D call. The CDR3 sequence is 14 residues long. The germline V gene encodes CDR1 SGHTS and CDR2 YDEGEE. Trimming cost V 5 bases and J 3 bases, with 14 bases left between them.

This chain joins TRBV2 and TRBJ1-1, with D possibly matching TRBD1 (6 bases). Trimming removed 4 bases at V and 6 bases at J, with 9 bases between. The V gene's germline CDR1 is SNHLY and CDR2 FYNNEI. CDR3 length equals 12 residues. The CDR3 loop reads CASSGQEPEAFF. CDR3 DNA sequence: TGTGCCAGCAGTGGACAGGAACCTGAAGCTTTCTTT.